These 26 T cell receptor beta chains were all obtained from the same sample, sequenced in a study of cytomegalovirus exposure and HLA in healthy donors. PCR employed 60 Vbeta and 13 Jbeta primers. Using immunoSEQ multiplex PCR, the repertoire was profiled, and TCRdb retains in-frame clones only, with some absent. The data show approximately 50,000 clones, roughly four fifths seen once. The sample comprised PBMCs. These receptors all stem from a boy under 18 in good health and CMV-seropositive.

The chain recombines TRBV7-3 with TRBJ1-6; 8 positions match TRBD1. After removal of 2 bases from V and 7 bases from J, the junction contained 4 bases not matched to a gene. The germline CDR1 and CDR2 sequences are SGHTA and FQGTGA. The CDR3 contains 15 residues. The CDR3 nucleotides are TGTGCCAGCAGCTTAGGGACAGGTCTAAATTCACCCCTCCACTTT. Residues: CASSLGTGLNSPLHF. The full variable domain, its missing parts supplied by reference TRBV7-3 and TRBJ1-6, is GAGVSQTPSNKVTEKGKYVELRCDPISGHTALYWYRQSLGQGPEFLIYFQGTGAADDSGLPNDRFFAVRPEGSVSTLKIQRTERGDSAVYLCASSLGTGLNSPLHFGNGTRLTVT.

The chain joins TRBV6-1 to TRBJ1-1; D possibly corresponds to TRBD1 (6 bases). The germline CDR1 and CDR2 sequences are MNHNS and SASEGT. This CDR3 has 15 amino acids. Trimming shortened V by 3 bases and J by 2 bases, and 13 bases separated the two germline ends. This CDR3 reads CASSDPGGVNTEAFF. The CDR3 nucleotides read TGTGCCAGCAGTGATCCGGGGGGCGTAAACACTGAAGCTTTCTTT.

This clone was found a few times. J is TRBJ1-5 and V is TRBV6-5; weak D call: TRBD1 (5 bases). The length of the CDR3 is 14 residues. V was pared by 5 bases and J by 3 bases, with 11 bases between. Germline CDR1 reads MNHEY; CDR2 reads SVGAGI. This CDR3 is CASSEKTANQPQHF. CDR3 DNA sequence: TGTGCCAGCAGTGAAAAGACAGCCAATCAGCCCCAGCATTTT.

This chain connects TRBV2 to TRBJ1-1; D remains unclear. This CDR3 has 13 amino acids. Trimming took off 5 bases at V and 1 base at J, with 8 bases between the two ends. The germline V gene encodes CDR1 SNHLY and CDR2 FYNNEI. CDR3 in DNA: TGTGCCAGCAGTCAATCAGGGAACACTGAAGCTTTCTTT. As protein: CASSQSGNTEAFF.

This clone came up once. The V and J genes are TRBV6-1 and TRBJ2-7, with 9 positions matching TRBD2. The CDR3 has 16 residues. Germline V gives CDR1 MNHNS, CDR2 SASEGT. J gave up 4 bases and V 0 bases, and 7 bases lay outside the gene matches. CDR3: CASSEASAGGLYEQYF. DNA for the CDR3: TGTGCCAGCAGTGAAGCGTCCGCGGGGGGGCTGTACGAGCAGTACTTC.

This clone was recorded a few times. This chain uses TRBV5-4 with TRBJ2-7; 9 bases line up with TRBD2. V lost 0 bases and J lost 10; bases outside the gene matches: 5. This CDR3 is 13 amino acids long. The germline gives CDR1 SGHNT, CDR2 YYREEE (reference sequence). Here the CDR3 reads CASSLELAGVQYF. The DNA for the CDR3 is TGTGCCAGCAGCTTGGAATTAGCGGGGGTCCAGTACTTC.

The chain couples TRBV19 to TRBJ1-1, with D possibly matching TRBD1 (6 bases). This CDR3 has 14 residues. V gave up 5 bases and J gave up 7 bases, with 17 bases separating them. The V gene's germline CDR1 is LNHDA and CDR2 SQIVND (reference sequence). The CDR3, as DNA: TGTGCCAGTAGTGCCTCCAGGGGAAACCTTGAAGCTTTCTTT. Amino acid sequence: CASSASRGNLEAFF.

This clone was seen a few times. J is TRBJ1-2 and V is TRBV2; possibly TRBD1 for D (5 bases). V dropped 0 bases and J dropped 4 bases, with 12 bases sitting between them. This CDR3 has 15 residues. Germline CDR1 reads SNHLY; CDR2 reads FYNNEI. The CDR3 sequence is CASSEAGMGGYGYTF. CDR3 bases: TGTGCCAGCAGTGAAGCGGGGATGGGGGGCTATGGCTACACCTTC.

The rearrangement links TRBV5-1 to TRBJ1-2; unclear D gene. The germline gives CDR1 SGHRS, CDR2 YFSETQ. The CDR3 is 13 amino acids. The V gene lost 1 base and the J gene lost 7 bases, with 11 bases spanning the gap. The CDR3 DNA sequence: TGCGCCAGCAGCTTGACGGAGCCGGGTGGCTACACCTTC. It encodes CASSLTEPGGYTF.

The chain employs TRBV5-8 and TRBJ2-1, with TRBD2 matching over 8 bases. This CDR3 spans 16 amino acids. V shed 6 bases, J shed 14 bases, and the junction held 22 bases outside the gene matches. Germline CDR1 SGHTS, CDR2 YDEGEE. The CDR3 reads CASTPLGVAGPQGKFF. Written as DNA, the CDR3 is TGTGCCAGCACCCCCTTGGGGGTAGCGGGGCCCCAGGGGAAGTTCTTC.

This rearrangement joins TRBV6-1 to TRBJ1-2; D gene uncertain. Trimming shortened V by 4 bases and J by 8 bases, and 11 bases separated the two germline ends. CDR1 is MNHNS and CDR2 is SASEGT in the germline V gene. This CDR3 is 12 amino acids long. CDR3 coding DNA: TGTGCCAGCAGTGTACACAGCGGGGGCTACACCTTC. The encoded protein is CASSVHSGGYTF.

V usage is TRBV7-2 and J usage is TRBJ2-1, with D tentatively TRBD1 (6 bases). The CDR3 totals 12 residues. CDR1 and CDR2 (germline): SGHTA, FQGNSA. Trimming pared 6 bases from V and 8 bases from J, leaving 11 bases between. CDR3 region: CASRGPGDEQFF. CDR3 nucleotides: TGTGCCAGCAGAGGACCAGGGGATGAGCAGTTCTTC.

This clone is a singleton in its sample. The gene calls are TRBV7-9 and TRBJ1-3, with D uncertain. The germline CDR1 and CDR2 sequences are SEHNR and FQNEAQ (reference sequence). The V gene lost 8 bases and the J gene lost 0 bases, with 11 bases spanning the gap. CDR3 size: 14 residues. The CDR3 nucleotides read TGTGCCAGCGCAACCGGGAGCTCTGGAAACACCATATATTTT. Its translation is CASATGSSGNTIYF.

The CDR3 nucleotides are TGTGCCAGTAGTACGGACAGGGCTCGGGAGACCCAGTACTTC. Its protein is CASSTDRARETQYF. This rearrangement joins TRBV19 to TRBJ2-5, with 8 bases aligning to TRBD1. This CDR3 spans 14 amino acids. Unmatched junction bases numbered 6, after V lost 4 bases and J lost 5 bases. The germline gives CDR1 LNHDA, CDR2 SQIVND (reference sequence).

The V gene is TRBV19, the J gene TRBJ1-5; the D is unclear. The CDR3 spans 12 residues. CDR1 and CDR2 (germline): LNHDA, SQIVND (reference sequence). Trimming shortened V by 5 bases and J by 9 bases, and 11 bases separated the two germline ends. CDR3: CASSFRSGPQHF. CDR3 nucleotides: TGTGCCAGTAGTTTCAGGTCTGGGCCCCAGCATTTT.

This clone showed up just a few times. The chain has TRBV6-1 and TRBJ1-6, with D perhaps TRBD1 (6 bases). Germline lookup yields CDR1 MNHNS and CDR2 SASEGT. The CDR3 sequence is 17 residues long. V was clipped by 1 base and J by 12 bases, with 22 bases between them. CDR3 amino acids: CASSEVRTAFVHGPLHF. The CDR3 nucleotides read TGTGCCAGCAGTGAAGTTCGGACAGCCTTTGTTCACGGACCCCTCCACTTT.

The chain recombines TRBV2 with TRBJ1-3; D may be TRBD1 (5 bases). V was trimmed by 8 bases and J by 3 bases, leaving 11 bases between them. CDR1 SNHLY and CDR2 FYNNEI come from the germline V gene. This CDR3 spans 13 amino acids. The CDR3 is CASDRYGGNTIYF. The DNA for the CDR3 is TGTGCCAGCGACAGATACGGTGGAAACACCATATATTTT.

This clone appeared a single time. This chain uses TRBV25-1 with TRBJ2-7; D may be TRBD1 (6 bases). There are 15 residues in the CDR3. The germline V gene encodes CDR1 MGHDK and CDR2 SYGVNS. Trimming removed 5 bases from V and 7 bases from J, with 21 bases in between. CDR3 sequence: CASSPPAGAWGEQYF. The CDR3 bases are TGTGCCAGCAGTCCCCCTGCAGGGGCCTGGGGAGAGCAGTACTTC.

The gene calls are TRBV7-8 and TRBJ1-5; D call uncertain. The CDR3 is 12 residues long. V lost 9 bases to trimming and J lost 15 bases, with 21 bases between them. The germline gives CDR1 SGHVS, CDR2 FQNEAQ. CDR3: CASPNMPRPWHF. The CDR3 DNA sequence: TGTGCCAGTCCGAACATGCCCAGGCCCTGGCATTTT.

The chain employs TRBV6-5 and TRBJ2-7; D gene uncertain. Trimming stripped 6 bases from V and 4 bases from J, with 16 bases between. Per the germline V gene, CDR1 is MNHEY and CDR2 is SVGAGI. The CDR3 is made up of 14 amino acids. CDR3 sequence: CASSPNQLLYEQYF. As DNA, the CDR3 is TGTGCCAGCAGCCCCAACCAACTTTTATACGAGCAGTACTTC.

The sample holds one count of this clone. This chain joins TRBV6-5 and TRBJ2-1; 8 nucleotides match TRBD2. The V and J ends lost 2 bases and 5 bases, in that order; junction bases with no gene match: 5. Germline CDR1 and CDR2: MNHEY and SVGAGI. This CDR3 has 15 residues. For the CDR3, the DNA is TGTGCCAGCAGTTACGTAGCGGGGTTCAACAATGAGCAGTTCTTC. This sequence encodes CASSYVAGFNNEQFF.

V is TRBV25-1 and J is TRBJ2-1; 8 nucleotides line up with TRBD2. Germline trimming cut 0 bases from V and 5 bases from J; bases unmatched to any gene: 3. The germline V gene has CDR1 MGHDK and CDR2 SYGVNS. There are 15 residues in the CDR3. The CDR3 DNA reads TGTGCCAGCAGTGAATATGGACTAGCCAACAATGAGCAGTTCTTC. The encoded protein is CASSEYGLANNEQFF.

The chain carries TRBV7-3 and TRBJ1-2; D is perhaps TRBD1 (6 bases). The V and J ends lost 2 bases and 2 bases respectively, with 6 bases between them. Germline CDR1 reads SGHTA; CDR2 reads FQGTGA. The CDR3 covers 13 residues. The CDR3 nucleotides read TGTGCCAGCAGCTTAGGACAGAACTATGGCTACACCTTC. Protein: CASSLGQNYGYTF.

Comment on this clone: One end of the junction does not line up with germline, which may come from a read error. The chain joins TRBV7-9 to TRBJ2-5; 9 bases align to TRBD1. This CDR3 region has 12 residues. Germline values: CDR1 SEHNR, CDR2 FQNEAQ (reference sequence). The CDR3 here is CSSSQDRGPPYF. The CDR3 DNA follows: TGTTCCAGCAGCCAGGACAGGGGCCCACCGTACTTC. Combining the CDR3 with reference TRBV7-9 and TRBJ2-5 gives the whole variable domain DTGVSQNPRHKITKRGQNVTFRCDPISEHNRLYWYRQTLGQGPEFLTYFQNEAQLEKSRLLSDRFSAERPKGSFSTLEIQRTEQGDSAMYLCSSSQDRGPPYFGPGTRLLVL.

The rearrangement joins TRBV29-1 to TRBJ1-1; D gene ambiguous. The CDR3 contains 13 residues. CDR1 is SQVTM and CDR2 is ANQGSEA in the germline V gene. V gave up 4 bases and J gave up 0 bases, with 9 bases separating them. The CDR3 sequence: CSVVRLLNTEAFF. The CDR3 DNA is TGCAGCGTTGTAAGACTCTTGAACACTGAAGCTTTCTTT.

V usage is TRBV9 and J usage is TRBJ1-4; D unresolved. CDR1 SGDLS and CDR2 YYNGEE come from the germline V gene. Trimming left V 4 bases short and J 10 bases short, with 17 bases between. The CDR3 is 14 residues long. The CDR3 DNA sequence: TGTGCCAGCAGCCAGACACAGCGGGATCTAAAACTGTTTTTT. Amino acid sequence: CASSQTQRDLKLFF.